These 6 T cell receptor beta chains came from one sample sequenced in a study of CD8 T cells in Susac syndrome. RNA, at roughly 0.45 to 1 ug, was reverse transcribed with random hexamers. TCRdb recomputed calls from the immunoSEQ multiplex PCR reads with MiXCR, one row per CDR3 protein. The table records roughly 120,000 distinct CDR3 sequences, just under 95% of them present only once. Material for sequencing was CD4+ T cells from PBMCs. The receptor set was obtained from a human donor in good health.

This chain joins TRBV6-1 and TRBJ2-3; D possibly corresponds to TRBD1 (6 bases). V gave up 6 bases and J gave up 2 bases, with 18 bases separating them. This CDR3 is 16 amino acids long. Germline values: CDR1 MNHNS, CDR2 SASEGT. CDR3 loop: CASSSGLGGTTDTQYF. CDR3 nucleotide sequence: TGTGCCAGCAGCTCCGGATTAGGGGGTACCACAGATACGCAGTATTTT.

The chain employs TRBV20-1 and TRBJ2-5, with 14 bases identical to TRBD2. The CDR3 has 15 amino acids. J lost 4 bases, V lost 6 bases, and 7 bases had no gene match. CDR1 and CDR2 (germline): DFQATT, SNEGSKA (reference sequence). This chain's CDR3 is CSASGTSGSGETQYF. The CDR3 coding sequence is TGCAGTGCATCCGGGACTAGCGGGAGTGGAGAGACCCAGTACTTC.

The chain employs TRBV7-8 and TRBJ2-7; 7 bases match TRBD1. V lost 2 bases and J lost 3; bases outside the gene matches: 4. The V gene's germline CDR1 is SGHVS and CDR2 FQNEAQ. The CDR3 covers 14 residues. CDR3 sequence: CASSLTGTDYEQYF. The CDR3 region has the DNA TGTGCCAGCAGCTTAACCGGGACAGACTACGAGCAGTACTTC. Supplemented by reference TRBV7-8 and TRBJ2-7, the full variable domain reads GAGVSQSPRYKVAKRGQDVALRCDPISGHVSLFWYQQALGQGPEFLTYFQNEAQLDKSGLPSDRFFAERPEGSVSTLKIQRTQQEDSAVYLCASSLTGTDYEQYFGPGTRLTVT.

The chain is built from TRBV13 and TRBJ2-1, with a tentative D call TRBD2 (5 bases). The ends were cut back, 5 bases at V and 10 bases at J, with 9 bases in the middle. The germline CDR1 and CDR2 sequences are PRHDT and FYEKMQ (reference sequence). The CDR3 sequence is 11 residues long. The CDR3 DNA follows: TGTGCCAGCAGCATAGAGCGGGAGCAGTTCTTC. This codes for CASSIEREQFF. The entire variable domain, with the rest obtained from reference TRBV13 and TRBJ2-1, is as follows: AAGVIQSPRHLIKEKRETATLKCYPIPRHDTVYWYQQGPGQDPQFLISFYEKMQSDKGSIPDRFSAQQFSDYHSELNMSSLELGDSALYFCASSIEREQFFGPGTRLTVL.

The CDR3 region has the DNA TGTGCCAGCAGCTTAGATACTGACAATGAGCAGTTCTTC. Protein sequence: CASSLDTDNEQFF. The chain combines TRBV7-2 with TRBJ2-1; D uncertain. V was shortened by 1 base and J by 5 bases, with 6 bases between the two germline ends. The length of the CDR3 is 13 residues. CDR1 and CDR2 (germline): SGHTA, FQGNSA.

This chain links TRBV3-1 with TRBJ2-7, with 9 nucleotides matching TRBD2. CDR1 LGHDT and CDR2 YNNKEL come from the germline V gene (reference sequence). This CDR3 spans 16 amino acids. V was pared by 0 bases and J by 7 bases, with 10 bases of the junction left unmatched. In DNA, the CDR3 is TGTGCCAGCAGCCAAGAAGCTCTAGCGGGGCGGGGGGAGCAGTACTTC. Protein product: CASSQEALAGRGEQYF.